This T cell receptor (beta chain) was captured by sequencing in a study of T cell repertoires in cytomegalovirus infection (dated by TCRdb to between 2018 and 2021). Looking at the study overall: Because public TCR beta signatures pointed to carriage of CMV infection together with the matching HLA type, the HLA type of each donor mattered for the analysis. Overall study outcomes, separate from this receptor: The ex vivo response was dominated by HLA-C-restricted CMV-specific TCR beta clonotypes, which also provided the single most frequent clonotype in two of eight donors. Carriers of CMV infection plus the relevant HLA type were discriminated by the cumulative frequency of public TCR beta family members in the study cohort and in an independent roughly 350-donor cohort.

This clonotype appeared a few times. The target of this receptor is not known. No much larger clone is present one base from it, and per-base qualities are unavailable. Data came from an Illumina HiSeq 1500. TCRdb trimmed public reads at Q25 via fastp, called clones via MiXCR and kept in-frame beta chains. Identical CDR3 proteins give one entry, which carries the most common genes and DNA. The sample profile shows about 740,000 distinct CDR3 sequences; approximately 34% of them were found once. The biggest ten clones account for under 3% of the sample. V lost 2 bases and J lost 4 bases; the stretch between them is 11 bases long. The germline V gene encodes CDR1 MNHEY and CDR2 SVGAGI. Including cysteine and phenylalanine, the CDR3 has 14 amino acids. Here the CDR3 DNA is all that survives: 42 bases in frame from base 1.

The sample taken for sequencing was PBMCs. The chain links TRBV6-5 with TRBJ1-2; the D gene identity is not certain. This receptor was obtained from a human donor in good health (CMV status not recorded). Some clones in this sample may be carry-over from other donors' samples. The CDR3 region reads CASSYEGGLYGYTF. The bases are TGTGCCAGCAGTTACGAGGGAGGGCTCTATGGCTACACCTTC.